These 24 T cell receptor beta chains were all obtained from the same sample, sequenced in a study of blood T cell repertoires in COVID-19. The repertoire was sequenced with immunoSEQ multiplex PCR; TCRdb's copy has only in-frame clones and lacks some. The table records about 230,000 clones, approximately 88% of them present only once. Source material: peripheral blood. Source of these receptors: a man aged 40-49 years with acute or convalescent COVID-19.

V and J are TRBV19 and TRBJ1-1, with D possibly matching TRBD1 (5 bases). Trimming stripped 11 bases from V and 1 base from J, with 17 bases between. The CDR3 has 14 residues. Germline CDR1 LNHDA, CDR2 SQIVND (reference sequence). The CDR3 reads CAASTVGGNTEAFF. The DNA of the CDR3 is TGTGCCGCTTCGACTGTGGGGGGGAACACTGAAGCTTTCTTT.

This chain connects TRBV19 to TRBJ1-5; TRBD1 matches at 8 bases. This CDR3 is built from 17 residues. CDR1 is LNHDA, CDR2 SQIVND, per germline (reference sequence). With V trimmed by 4 bases and J by 6 bases, 14 bases remained unmatched. The DNA of the CDR3 is TGTGCCAGTAGTACCTACCAGGACAGGGAGGGCCGTCAGCCCCAGCATTTT. It is translated as CASSTYQDREGRQPQHF.

The sample holds one count of this clone. This sequence joins TRBV21-1 and TRBJ1-6. TRBV21-1 is a listed pseudogene. CDR3 size: 16 residues. The DNA for the CDR3 is TGTGCCAGCAGCATAAGACTCCGGGGAAATAATTCACCCCTCCACTTT. Translated, it gives CASSIRLRGNNSPLHF.

This clone was recorded only once. The rearrangement links TRBV5-1 to TRBJ2-7, with D perhaps TRBD1 (6 bases). This CDR3 comprises 14 residues. From germline, CDR1 is SGHRS and CDR2 YFSETQ. Trimming shortened V by 0 bases and J by 6 bases, and 13 bases separated the two germline ends. The DNA for the CDR3 is TGCGCCAGCAGCTTGGAGGAAGGGGGATTCGAGCAGTACTTC. Translating it yields CASSLEEGGFEQYF.

This clone was counted once. This rearrangement joins TRBV5-1 to TRBJ1-1; 7 bases are shared with TRBD1. Losses at the gene ends were 4 bases for V and 1 base for J; bases not matched to a gene: 7. CDR3 length: 15 amino acids. Per the germline V gene, CDR1 is SGHRS and CDR2 is YFSETQ. The CDR3 loop is CASSAQSGGNTEAFF. In DNA form, the CDR3 reads TGCGCCAGCAGCGCCCAATCAGGGGGGAACACTGAAGCTTTCTTT.

This chain uses TRBV5-8 with TRBJ1-6, with D possibly TRBD1 on 5 matching bases. Germline CDR1 and CDR2: SGHTS and YDEGEE. The CDR3 contains 15 residues. V gave up 4 bases and J gave up 10 bases, with 18 bases separating them. CDR3 DNA: TGTGCCAGCAGCCGGTTGATTCAGGGCTTCTCACCCCTCCACTTT. This codes for CASSRLIQGFSPLHF.

This clone occurred a few times. This sequence joins TRBV19 and TRBJ1-5; D perhaps matches TRBD1 (5 bases). This CDR3 contains 15 residues. Germline V gene sequence: CDR1 LNHDA, CDR2 SQIVND (reference sequence). Deletions cut 3 bases from V and 4 bases from J, with 13 bases between. The CDR3 nucleotides are TGTGCCAGTAGTATCTGGCAGGGAGGAAATCAGCCCCAGCATTTT. Translated: CASSIWQGGNQPQHF.

The genes are TRBV19 and TRBJ2-1; 7 bases align to TRBD2. This CDR3 is built from 16 residues. Germline V lookup: CDR1 LNHDA, CDR2 SQIVND (reference sequence). V was pared by 3 bases and J by 3 bases, with 8 bases of the junction left unmatched. The CDR3 DNA is TGTGCCAGTAGTATTGAGGCGGGAGAGGGCTACAATGAGCAGTTCTTC. It encodes CASSIEAGEGYNEQFF.

V and J are TRBV7-3 and TRBJ2-3; D is perhaps TRBD2 (7 bases). The ends were cut back, 0 bases at V and 0 bases at J, with 10 bases in the middle. The CDR3 is 16 amino acids. The germline CDR1 and CDR2 sequences are SGHTA and FQGTGA. CDR3 sequence reads: CASSLTAGASTDTQYF. The CDR3 nucleotides are TGTGCCAGCAGCTTAACTGCGGGGGCCAGCACAGATACGCAGTATTTT.

V usage is TRBV25-1 and J usage is TRBJ1-1, with 8 bases matching TRBD1. The germline gives CDR1 MGHDK, CDR2 SYGVNS. Trimming took 5 bases from V and 4 from J; bases not matched to a gene: 9. CDR3 size: 15 residues. The CDR3 DNA reads TGTGCCAGCAGTATCCCGACAGGGGAAGGCACTGAAGCTTTCTTT. It specifies CASSIPTGEGTEAFF. The full variable domain, with the rest looked up from reference TRBV25-1 and TRBJ1-1, is EADIYQTPRYLVIGTGKKITLECSQTMGHDKMYWYQQDPGMELHLIHYSYGVNSTEKGDLSSESTVSRIRTEHFPLTLESARPSHTSQYLCASSIPTGEGTEAFFGQGTRLTVV.

The chain combines TRBV9 with TRBJ2-3, with 16 nucleotides matching TRBD2. V lost 4 bases to trimming and J lost 4 bases; unmatched junction nucleotides: 9. The CDR3 contains 18 residues. Per the germline V gene, CDR1 is SGDLS and CDR2 is YYNGEE. CDR3 bases: TGTGCCAGCAGCCCTCGAGGGGGGACTAGCGGGAGGGCAGATACGCAGTATTTT. Its protein product is CASSPRGGTSGRADTQYF.

The V call is TRBV9, the J call TRBJ2-1; 10 bases map to TRBD2. The J segment lost 2 bases and the V segment lost 0 bases, leaving 5 bases of the junction unmatched. CDR3 length: 17 amino acids. Germline assignment: CDR1 SGDLS and CDR2 YYNGEE. CDR3: CASSVGLAGVTYNEQFF. CDR3 coding DNA: TGTGCCAGCAGCGTAGGTCTAGCGGGAGTAACCTACAATGAGCAGTTCTTC.

V and J are TRBV15 and TRBJ1-1; 7 positions match TRBD1. The V gene's germline CDR1 is LNHNV and CDR2 YYDKDF (reference sequence). The V and J ends lost 1 base and 5 bases, in that order; junction bases with no gene match: 7. The CDR3 extends over 15 amino acids. DNA of the CDR3: TGTGCCACCAGCAGAGGGTACAGGGGAGGTACTGAAGCTTTCTTT. As protein: CATSRGYRGGTEAFF.

The chain carries TRBV4-1 and TRBJ1-1; 8 positions agree with TRBD1. The length of the CDR3 is 16 residues. V shed 4 bases and J 3 bases; nucleotides not matched to a gene: 10. Per germline, CDR1 MGHRA and CDR2 YSYEKL. The CDR3 protein is CASSPSPSGGYTEAFF. CDR3 DNA: TGCGCCAGCAGCCCGAGCCCATCAGGGGGCTACACTGAAGCTTTCTTT.

As regards this clone: At one of its ends the junction is not consistent with the germline gene, which may arise from a read error. The rearrangement joins TRBV7-8 to TRBJ2-7, with TRBD2 identical over 14 bases. Germline lookup yields CDR1 SGHVS and CDR2 FQNEAQ. The CDR3 spans 15 residues. CDR3 residues: CASSSNAGGLAGVIF. The CDR3 DNA sequence: TGTGCCAGCAGCTCCAATGCGGGGGGACTAGCGGGAGTGATTTTC. The full variable domain, rest sourced from reference TRBV7-8 and TRBJ2-7, is GAGVSQSPRYKVAKRGQDVALRCDPISGHVSLFWYQQALGQGPEFLTYFQNEAQLDKSGLPSDRFFAERPEGSVSTLKIQRTQQEDSAVYLCASSSNAGGLAGVIFGPGTRLTVT.

This chain joins TRBV6-5 and TRBJ2-1; 8 positions agree with TRBD2. Trimming at V came to 10 bases and at J to 4 bases, leaving 12 bases not matched to a gene. The CDR3 runs to 15 residues. Per the germline V gene, CDR1 is MNHEY and CDR2 is SVGAGI. CDR3 sequence (DNA): TGTGCCACAAGGGCTGCGGGAGGTGCGTACAATGAGCAGTTCTTC. Its protein product is CATRAAGGAYNEQFF.

This clone was counted once. The rearrangement uses TRBV11-2 and TRBJ2-1; no reliable D call. The germline V gene encodes CDR1 SGHAT and CDR2 FQNNGV. The V and J ends lost 1 base and 8 bases respectively, with 9 bases between them. This CDR3 contains 13 residues. CDR3 coding DNA: TGTGCCAGCAGCTTAGGGCCCGCCGATGAGCAGTTCTTC. Its translation is CASSLGPADEQFF.

This rearrangement joins TRBV9 to TRBJ1-1, with D unclear. This CDR3 is built from 14 residues. CDR1 SGDLS and CDR2 YYNGEE come from the germline V gene. V lost 3 bases and J lost 2, with 11 bases in between. Here the CDR3 reads CASSADIYNTEAFF. The CDR3 DNA follows: TGTGCCAGCAGCGCCGACATTTACAACACTGAAGCTTTCTTT.

The chain joins TRBV6-1 to TRBJ2-6, with TRBD1 as a possible D gene (6 bases). The CDR3 sequence is 16 residues long. Germline CDR1 reads MNHNS; CDR2 reads SASEGT. The ends were cut back, 2 bases at V and 2 bases at J, with 10 bases in the middle. CDR3: CASSETWTAGANVLTF. The DNA for the CDR3 is TGTGCCAGCAGTGAAACCTGGACAGCTGGGGCCAACGTCCTGACTTTC.

J is TRBJ2-2 and V is TRBV4-3; 7 bases align to TRBD1. The length of the CDR3 is 15 residues. Germline assignment: CDR1 LGHNA and CDR2 YSLEER. V lost 1 base to trimming and J lost 6 bases; unmatched junction nucleotides: 5. The chain's CDR3 is CASSQGTGKAGELFF. CDR3 DNA sequence: TGCGCCAGCAGCCAAGGGACAGGAAAAGCCGGGGAGCTGTTTTTT.

The chain uses TRBV6-5 and TRBJ1-4; D possibly corresponds to TRBD1 (5 bases). The ends were cut back, 0 bases at V and 7 bases at J, with 12 bases in the middle. CDR3 length: 15 residues. The germline CDR1 and CDR2 sequences are MNHEY and SVGAGI. This chain's CDR3 is CASSYSSGVSEKLFF. The CDR3 DNA is TGTGCCAGCAGTTACTCCTCGGGGGTCAGTGAAAAACTGTTTTTT.

This chain connects TRBV15 to TRBJ2-5; 9 nucleotides line up with TRBD1. Losses at the gene ends were 3 bases for V and 5 bases for J; bases not matched to a gene: 16. This CDR3 contains 18 residues. The germline V gene has CDR1 LNHNV and CDR2 YYDKDF (reference sequence). CDR3 nucleotide sequence: TGTGCCACCAGCAGGGGTTACAGCCGGGACAGGGCAGGGGAGACCCAGTACTTC. It translates to CATSRGYSRDRAGETQYF.

The J gene is TRBJ2-1, the V gene TRBV11-3, with 8 nucleotides matching TRBD2. CDR1 and CDR2 from the germline V gene are SGHNT and YENEEA. The CDR3 covers 15 residues. V was clipped by 5 bases and J by 5 bases; unmatched bases: 8. The CDR3 region has the DNA TGTGCCAGCAGCATCTACGGGAGGGGCAACAATGAGCAGTTCTTC. This translates into CASSIYGRGNNEQFF.

As regards this clone: One end of the junction does not line up with germline, which may come from a read error. This chain's CDR3 is CASSFSDGHTF. CDR3 coding DNA: TGTGCCAGCAGTTTTTCAGATGGCCACACCTTC. The rearrangement links TRBV12-3 or TRBV12-4 to TRBJ1-2; D is uncertain. The CDR3 is 11 amino acids.